The T cell receptor beta chain under discussion was sequenced for a study of blood T cell repertoires in COVID-19 (dated by TCRdb to the early 2020s). For context, the study as a whole: Samples covering the acute and convalescent phases of COVID-19 were provided by collaborators in the United States, Italy and Spain. The repertoires were released in a freely available public database intended as a resource for research on the immune response to SARS-CoV-2. The dataset comprised deeply sampled blood TCRbeta repertoires from subjects exposed to, actively infected with, or recovered from COVID-19. Where HLA class I and class II types were available, the types were taken from metadata supplied by the sample provider, not from assay-based typing. The samples were drawn from two sources: the first 160 participants of the ongoing ImmuneRACE study, and some 1,300 subjects contributed by 6 global collaborators. The material from the prospective study consisted of cDNA or gDNA derived from T cells, B-cell-depleted T cells, or PBMCs. Sample metadata almost always included a de-identified subject ID, COVID-19 status, age in years and sex.

In the germline V gene (reference sequence), CDR1 corresponds to LNHNV and CDR2 to YYDKDF. The CDR3 sequence holds 14 residues, the cysteine and phenylalanine included. The read is trimmed to its CDR3 DNA, 42 bases read in frame from base 1. The junction carries 14 bases between V and J, which are trimmed by 8 bases and 1 base respectively. The immunoSEQ Assay, a bias-controlled multiplex PCR, was used to amplify TCRbeta CDR3 regions from genomic DNA. The original pipeline was this. Within the assay, amplification of reference gene primers was used to estimate how many nucleated cells each sample contained. To quantify the absolute abundance of each unique TCRbeta CDR3 rearrangement, sequence reads were collapsed and filtered. For each sample, productive Simpson clonality was calculated by taking the square root of Simpson's diversity index across productive rearrangements. Here the immuneACCESS table is served through TCRdb, limited to in-frame sequences with V and J called. Missing clones are a known gap in these copies; in checked studies unresolved V genes cover under half, and the rest lacks a known reason. V, J and clone size reflect that table, while D and trimming were determined from the DNA. This sample has 150,000 to 200,000 clones in its table, and roughly nine tenths of those were observed once. The ten largest clones take up roughly 7% of the sample.

The table lists this clone with a few counts. No cognate antigen has been identified for it. The record has no base qualities; no much larger clone is one base away. The collaborating institutions used their own protocols to collect whole blood in K2EDTA tubes. For TCRbeta analysis, collaborator samples were shipped as frozen whole blood, as isolated PBMCs, or as DNA extracted from either sample type. General findings and caveats noted by the study authors: Clinical and demographic metadata were provided uncurated, with the amount varying by source and participant.

Sequenced sample: peripheral blood. This TCR was sampled from a woman aged 80 or over in a cohort sampled during active or convalescent COVID-19. The chain is made from TRBV15 and TRBJ1-1; no D gene is confidently identified. DNA sequence: TGTGCCACCTCCCGATTAGTTGGGAACACTGAAGCTTTCTTT. Its translation is CATSRLVGNTEAFF.